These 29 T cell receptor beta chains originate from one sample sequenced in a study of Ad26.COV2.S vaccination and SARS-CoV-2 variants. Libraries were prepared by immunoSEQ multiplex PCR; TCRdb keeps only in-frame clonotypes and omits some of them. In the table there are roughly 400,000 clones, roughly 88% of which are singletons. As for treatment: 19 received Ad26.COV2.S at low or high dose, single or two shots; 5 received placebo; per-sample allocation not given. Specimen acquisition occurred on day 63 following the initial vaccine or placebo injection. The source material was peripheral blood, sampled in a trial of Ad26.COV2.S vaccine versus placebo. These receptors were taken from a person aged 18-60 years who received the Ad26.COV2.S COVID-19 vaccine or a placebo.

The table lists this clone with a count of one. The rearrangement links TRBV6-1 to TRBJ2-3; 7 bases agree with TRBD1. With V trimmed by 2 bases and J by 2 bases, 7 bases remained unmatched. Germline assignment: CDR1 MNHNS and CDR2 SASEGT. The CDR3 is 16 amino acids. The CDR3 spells CASSERDSGYTDTQYF. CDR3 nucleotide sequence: TGTGCCAGCAGTGAAAGGGACAGCGGCTACACAGATACGCAGTATTTT.

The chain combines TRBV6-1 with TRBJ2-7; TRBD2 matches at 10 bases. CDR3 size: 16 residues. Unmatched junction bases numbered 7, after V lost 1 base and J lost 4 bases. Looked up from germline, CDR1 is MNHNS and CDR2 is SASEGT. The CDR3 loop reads CASSEGPSGSLYEQYF. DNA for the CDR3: TGTGCCAGCAGTGAAGGGCCTAGCGGGAGCCTGTACGAGCAGTACTTC.

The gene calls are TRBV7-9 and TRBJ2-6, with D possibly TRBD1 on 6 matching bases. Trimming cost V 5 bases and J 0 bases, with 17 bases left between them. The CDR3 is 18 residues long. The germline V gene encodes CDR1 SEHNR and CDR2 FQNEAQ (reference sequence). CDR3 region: CASSRVFDRTSGANVLTF. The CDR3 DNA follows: TGTGCCAGCAGCCGGGTTTTCGACAGGACCTCTGGGGCCAACGTCCTGACTTTC.

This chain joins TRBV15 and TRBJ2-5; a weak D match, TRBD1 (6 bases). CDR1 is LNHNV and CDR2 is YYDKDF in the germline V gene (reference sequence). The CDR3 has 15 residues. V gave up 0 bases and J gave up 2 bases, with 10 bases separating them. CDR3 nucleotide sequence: TGTGCCACCAGCAGAGATAAAGGACAGCAAGAGACCCAGTACTTC. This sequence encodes CATSRDKGQQETQYF.

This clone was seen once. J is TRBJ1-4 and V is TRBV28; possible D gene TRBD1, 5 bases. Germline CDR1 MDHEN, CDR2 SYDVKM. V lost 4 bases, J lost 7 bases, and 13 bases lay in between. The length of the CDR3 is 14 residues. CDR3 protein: CASSSTGTAEKLFF. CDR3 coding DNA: TGTGCCAGCAGTTCAACCGGGACGGCTGAAAAACTGTTTTTT.

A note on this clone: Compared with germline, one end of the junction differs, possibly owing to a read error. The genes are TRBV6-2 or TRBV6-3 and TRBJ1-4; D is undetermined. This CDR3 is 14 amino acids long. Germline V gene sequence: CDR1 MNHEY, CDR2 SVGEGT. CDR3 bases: TGTGCCAGCAGTCCCAAGTCCGGGAGATGGAATCGGATTTTT. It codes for CASSPKSGRWNRIF.

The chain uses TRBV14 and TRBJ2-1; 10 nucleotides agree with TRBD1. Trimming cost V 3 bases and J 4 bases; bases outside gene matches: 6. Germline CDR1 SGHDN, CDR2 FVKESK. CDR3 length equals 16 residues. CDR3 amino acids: CASSQTTGGVYNEQFF. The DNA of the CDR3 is TGTGCCAGCAGCCAGACGACAGGGGGCGTTTACAATGAGCAGTTCTTC. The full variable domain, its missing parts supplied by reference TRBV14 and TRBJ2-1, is EAGVTQFPSHSVIEKGQTVTLRCDPISGHDNLYWYRRVMGKEIKFLLHFVKESKQDESGMPNNRFLAERTGGTYSTLKVQPAELEDSGVYFCASSQTTGGVYNEQFFGPGTRLTVL.

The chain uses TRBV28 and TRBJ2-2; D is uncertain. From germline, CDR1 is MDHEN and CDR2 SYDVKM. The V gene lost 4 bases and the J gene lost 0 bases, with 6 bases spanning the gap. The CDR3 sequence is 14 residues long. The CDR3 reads CASSSTPNTGELFF. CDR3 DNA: TGTGCCAGCAGTTCGACACCGAACACCGGGGAGCTGTTTTTT.

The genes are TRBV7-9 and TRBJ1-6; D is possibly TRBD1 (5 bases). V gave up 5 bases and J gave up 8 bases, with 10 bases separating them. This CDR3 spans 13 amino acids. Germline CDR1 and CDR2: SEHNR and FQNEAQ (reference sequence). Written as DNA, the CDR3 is TGTGCCAGCAGCCGGGGGTGGGATTCACCCCTCCACTTT. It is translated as CASSRGWDSPLHF.

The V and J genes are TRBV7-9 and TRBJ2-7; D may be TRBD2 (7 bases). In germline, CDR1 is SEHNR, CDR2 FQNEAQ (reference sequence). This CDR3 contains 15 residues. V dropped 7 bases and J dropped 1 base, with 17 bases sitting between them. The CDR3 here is CASTLGGAQSYEQYF. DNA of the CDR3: TGTGCCAGCACCCTAGGGGGGGCACAATCCTACGAGCAGTACTTC.

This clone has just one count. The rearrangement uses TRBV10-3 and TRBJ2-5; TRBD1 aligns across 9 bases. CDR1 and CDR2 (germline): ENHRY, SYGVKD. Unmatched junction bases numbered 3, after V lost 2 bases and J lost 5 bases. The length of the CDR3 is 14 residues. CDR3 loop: CAISEGTGSETQYF. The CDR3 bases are TGTGCCATCAGTGAGGGGACAGGGAGCGAGACCCAGTACTTC.

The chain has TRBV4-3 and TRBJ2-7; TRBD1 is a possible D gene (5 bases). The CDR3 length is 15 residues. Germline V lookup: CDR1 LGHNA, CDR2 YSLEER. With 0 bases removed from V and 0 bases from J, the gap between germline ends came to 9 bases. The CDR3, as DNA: TGCGCCAGCAGCCAAGATAGGGGATTCTCCTACGAGCAGTACTTC. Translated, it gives CASSQDRGFSYEQYF.

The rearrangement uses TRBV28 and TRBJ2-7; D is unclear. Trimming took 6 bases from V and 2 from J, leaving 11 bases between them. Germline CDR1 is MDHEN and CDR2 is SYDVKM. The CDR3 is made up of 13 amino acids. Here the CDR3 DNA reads TGTGCCAGCAGCCTCGGTGCAGCCTACGAGCAGTACTTC. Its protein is CASSLGAAYEQYF.

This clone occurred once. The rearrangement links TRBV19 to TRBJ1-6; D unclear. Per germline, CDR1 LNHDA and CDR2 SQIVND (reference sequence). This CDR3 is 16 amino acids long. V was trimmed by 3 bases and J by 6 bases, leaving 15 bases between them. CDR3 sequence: CASSIQDRRGNSPLHF. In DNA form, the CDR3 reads TGTGCCAGTAGTATCCAGGACCGGCGTGGTAATTCACCCCTCCACTTT.

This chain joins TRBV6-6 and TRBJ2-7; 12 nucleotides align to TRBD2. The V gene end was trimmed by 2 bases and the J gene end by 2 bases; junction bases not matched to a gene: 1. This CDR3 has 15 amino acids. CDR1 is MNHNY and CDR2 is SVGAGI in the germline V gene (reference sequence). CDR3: CASSYGTSGPYEQYF. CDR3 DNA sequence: TGTGCCAGCAGTTACGGGACTAGCGGGCCCTACGAGCAGTACTTC.

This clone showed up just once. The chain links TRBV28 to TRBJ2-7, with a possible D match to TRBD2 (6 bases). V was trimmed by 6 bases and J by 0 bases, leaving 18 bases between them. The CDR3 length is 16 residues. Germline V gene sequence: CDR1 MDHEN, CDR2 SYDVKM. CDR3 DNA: TGTGCCAGCAGGTTAGCGGAACCTACAAGCTCCTACGAGCAGTACTTC. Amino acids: CASRLAEPTSSYEQYF.

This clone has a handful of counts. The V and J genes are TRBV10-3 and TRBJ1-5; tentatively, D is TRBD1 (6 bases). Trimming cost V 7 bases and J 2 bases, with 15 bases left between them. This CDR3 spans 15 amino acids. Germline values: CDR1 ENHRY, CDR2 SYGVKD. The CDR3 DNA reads TGTGCCATCAAGGAGGGGGGCATAGGCAATCAGCCCCAGCATTTT. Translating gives CAIKEGGIGNQPQHF.

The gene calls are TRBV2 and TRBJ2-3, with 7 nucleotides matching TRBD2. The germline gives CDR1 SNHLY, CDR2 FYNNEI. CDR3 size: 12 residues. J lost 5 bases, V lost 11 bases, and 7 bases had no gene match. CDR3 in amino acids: CASLAVVDTQYF. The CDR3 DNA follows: TGTGCCTCTCTAGCGGTAGTAGATACGCAGTATTTT.

The CDR3 DNA sequence: TGTGCCAGTAGTATGGAGGGCAGGGTTAATCAGCCCCAGCATTTT. It translates to CASSMEGRVNQPQHF. The rearrangement joins TRBV19 to TRBJ1-5, with a tentative D call TRBD1 (5 bases). The CDR3 sequence is 15 residues long. CDR1 LNHDA and CDR2 SQIVND come from the germline V gene (reference sequence). V shed 3 bases and J shed 4 bases, with 13 bases lying between them.

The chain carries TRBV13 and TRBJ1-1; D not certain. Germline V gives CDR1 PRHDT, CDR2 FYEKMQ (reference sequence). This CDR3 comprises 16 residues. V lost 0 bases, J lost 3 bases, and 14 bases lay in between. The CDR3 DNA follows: TGTGCCAGCAGCTTAGGGGCAGGCCCATGGGACACTGAAGCTTTCTTT. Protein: CASSLGAGPWDTEAFF.

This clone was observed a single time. The CDR3 DNA sequence: TGTGCCAGCAGCCACCACCGGGGCGAAAACACCTACGAGCAGTACTTC. Its protein product is CASSHHRGENTYEQYF. This chain joins TRBV9 and TRBJ2-7; possibly TRBD1 or TRBD2 for D (5 bases each). V was pared by 4 bases and J by 2 bases, with 19 bases between. CDR3 size: 16 residues. Germline CDR1 reads SGDLS; CDR2 reads YYNGEE.

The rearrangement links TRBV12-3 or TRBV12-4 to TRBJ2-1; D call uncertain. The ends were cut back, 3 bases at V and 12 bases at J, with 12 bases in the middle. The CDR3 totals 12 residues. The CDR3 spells CASSLLDLWQFF. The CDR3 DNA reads TGTGCCAGCAGTTTGCTAGATTTATGGCAGTTCTTC.

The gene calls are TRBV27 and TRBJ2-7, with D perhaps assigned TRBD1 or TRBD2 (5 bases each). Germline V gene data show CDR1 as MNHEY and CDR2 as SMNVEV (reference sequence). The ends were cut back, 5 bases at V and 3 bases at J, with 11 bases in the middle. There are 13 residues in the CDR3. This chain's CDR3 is CASSGGGLYEQYF. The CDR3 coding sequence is TGTGCCAGCAGTGGGGGTGGACTCTACGAGCAGTACTTC.

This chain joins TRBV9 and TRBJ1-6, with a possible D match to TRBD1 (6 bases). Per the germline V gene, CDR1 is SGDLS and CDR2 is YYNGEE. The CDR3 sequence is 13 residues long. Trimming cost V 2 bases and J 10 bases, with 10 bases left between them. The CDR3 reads CASSVKGGSPLHF. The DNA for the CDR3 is TGTGCCAGCAGCGTCAAAGGGGGATCACCCCTCCACTTT.

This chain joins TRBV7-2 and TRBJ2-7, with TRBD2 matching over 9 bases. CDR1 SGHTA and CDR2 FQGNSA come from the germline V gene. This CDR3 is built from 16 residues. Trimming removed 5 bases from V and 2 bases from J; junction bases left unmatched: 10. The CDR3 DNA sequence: TGTGCCAGCAGCCACGCGGGGGCTAGCGGGACCTACGAGCAGTACTTC. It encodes CASSHAGASGTYEQYF.

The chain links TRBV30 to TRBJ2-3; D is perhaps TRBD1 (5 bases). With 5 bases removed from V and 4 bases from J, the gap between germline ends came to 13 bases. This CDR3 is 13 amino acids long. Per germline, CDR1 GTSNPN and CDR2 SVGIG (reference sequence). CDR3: CAWGADQPDTQYF. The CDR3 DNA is TGTGCCTGGGGGGCGGATCAGCCAGATACGCAGTATTTT.

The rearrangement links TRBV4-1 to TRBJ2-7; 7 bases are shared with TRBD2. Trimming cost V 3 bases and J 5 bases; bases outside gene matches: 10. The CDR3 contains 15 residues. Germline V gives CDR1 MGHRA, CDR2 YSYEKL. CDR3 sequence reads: CASSQAGEGRDEQYF. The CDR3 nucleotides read TGCGCCAGCAGCCAGGCCGGGGAAGGGAGGGACGAGCAGTACTTC.

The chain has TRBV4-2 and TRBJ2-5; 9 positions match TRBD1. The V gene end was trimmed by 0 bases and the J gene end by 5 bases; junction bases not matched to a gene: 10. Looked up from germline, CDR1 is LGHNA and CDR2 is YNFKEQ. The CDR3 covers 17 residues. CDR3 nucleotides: TGTGCCAGCAGCCAAGAGCCGGGACAGGGACGTATCGAGACCCAGTACTTC. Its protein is CASSQEPGQGRIETQYF.

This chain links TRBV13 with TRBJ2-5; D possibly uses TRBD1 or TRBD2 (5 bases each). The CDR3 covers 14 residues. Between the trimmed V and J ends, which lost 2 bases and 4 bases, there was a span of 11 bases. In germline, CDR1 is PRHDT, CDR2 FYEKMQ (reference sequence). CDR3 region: CASSLLRDGETQYF. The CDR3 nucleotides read TGTGCCAGCAGCTTATTACGGGACGGAGAGACCCAGTACTTC.